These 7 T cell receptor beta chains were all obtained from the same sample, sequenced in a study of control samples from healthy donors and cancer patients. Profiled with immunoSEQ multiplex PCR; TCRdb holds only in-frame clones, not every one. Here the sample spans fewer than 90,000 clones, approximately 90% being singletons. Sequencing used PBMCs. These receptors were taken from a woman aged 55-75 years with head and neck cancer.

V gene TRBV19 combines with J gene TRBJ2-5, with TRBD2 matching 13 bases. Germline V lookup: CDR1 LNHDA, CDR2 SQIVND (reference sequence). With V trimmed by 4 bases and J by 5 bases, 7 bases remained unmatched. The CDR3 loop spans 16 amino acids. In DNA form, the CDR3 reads TGTGCCAGTAGTACCGGACTAGCGGGAGAAGGTGAGACCCAGTACTTC. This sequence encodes CASSTGLAGEGETQYF.

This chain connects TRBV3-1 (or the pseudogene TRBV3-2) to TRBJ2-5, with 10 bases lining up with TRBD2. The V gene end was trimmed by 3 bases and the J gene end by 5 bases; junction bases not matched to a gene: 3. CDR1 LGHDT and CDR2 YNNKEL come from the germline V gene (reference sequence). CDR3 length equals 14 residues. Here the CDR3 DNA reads TGTGCCAGCAGCCAGAGCGGGAGGGGTGAGACCCAGTACTTC. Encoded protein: CASSQSGRGETQYF.

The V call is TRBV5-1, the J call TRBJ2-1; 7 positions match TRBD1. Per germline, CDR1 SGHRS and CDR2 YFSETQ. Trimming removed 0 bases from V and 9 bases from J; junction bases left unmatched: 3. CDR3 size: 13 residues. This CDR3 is CASSLEQGSEQFF. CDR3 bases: TGCGCCAGCAGCTTGGAACAGGGGAGTGAGCAGTTCTTC.

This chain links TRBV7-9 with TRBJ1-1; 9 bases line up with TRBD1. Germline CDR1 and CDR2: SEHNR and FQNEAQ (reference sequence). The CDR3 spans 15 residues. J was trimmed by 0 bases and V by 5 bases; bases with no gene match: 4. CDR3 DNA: TGTGCCAGCAGCACCTACAGGGGGCTGAACACTGAAGCTTTCTTT. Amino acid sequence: CASSTYRGLNTEAFF.

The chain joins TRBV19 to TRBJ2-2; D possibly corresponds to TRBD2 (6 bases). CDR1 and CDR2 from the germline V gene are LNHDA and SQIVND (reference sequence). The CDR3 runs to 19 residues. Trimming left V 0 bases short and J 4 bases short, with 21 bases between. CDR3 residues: CASSIDRDVGRWGTGELFF. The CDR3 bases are TGTGCCAGTAGTATAGACAGGGATGTCGGGAGATGGGGCACCGGGGAGCTGTTTTTT.

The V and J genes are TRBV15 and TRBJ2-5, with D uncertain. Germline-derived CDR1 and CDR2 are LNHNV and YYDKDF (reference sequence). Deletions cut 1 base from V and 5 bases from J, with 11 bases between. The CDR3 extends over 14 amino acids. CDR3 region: CATSRGWGEETQYF. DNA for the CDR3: TGTGCCACCAGCAGAGGGTGGGGTGAGGAGACCCAGTACTTC. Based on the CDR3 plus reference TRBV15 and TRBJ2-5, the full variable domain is DAMVIQNPRYQVTQFGKPVTLSCSQTLNHNVMYWYQQKSSQAPKLLFHYYDKDFNNEADTPDNFQSRRPNTSFCFLDIRSPGLGDTAMYLCATSRGWGEETQYFGPGTRLLVL.

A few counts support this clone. The CDR3 DNA reads TGTTCCTCGGGCTCCTACAATGAGCAGTTCTTC. Residues: CSSGSYNEQFF. This rearrangement joins TRBV19 to TRBJ2-1; no firm D call. The CDR3 covers 11 residues. Germline CDR1 is LNHDA and CDR2 is SQIVND (reference sequence).